The 25 T cell receptor beta chains in this list originate from one sample, sequenced in a study of blood T cell repertoires in COVID-19. Clones were read by immunoSEQ multiplex PCR, and TCRdb kept only the in-frame ones, dropping some. This sample has around 79,000 clones, with around 83% found just once. The sequenced sample consisted of peripheral blood. Receptor source: a woman between 55 and 75 years old with acute or convalescent COVID-19.

V usage is TRBV11-2 and J usage is TRBJ2-1, with TRBD1 as a possible D gene (6 bases). Germline V CDR1 and CDR2: SGHAT, FQNNGV. The ends were cut back, 6 bases at V and 2 bases at J, with 14 bases in the middle. The CDR3 extends over 15 amino acids. The CDR3 here is CASRDRGLPYNEQFF. DNA for the CDR3: TGTGCCAGCAGGGATAGGGGGTTACCCTACAATGAGCAGTTCTTC.

This chain uses TRBV10-1 with TRBJ1-4, with 8 bases matching TRBD1. Germline CDR1 and CDR2: WNHNN and SYGVQD (reference sequence). V gave up 0 bases and J gave up 8 bases; unmatched junction bases: 5. This CDR3 has 15 residues. The CDR3 loop reads CASSESRTGLEKLFF. CDR3 bases: TGCGCCAGCAGTGAGTCACGGACAGGGTTGGAAAAACTGTTTTTT.

The chain couples TRBV3-1 (or the pseudogene TRBV3-2) to TRBJ2-2; D might be TRBD2 (7 bases). The V gene's germline CDR1 is LGHDT and CDR2 YNNKEL (reference sequence). The V gene lost 3 bases and the J gene lost 0 bases, with 11 bases spanning the gap. The CDR3 length is 16 residues. CDR3 bases: TGTGCCAGCAGCCACGCGGGGGCGGCGAACACCGGGGAGCTGTTTTTT. Protein sequence: CASSHAGAANTGELFF.

The chain links TRBV30 to TRBJ2-3; 9 nucleotides line up with TRBD2. Germline CDR1 GTSNPN, CDR2 SVGIG (reference sequence). V was clipped by 1 base and J by 0 bases; unmatched bases: 5. The CDR3 has 16 amino acids. CDR3 region: CAWSGVAGASTDTQYF. The DNA of the CDR3 is TGTGCCTGGAGTGGAGTAGCGGGGGCCAGCACAGATACGCAGTATTTT. Full variable domain (outside the CDR3, taken from reference TRBV30 and TRBJ2-3): SQTIHQWPATLVQPVGSPLSLECTVEGTSNPNLYWYRQAAGRGLQLLFYSVGIGQISSEVPQNLSASRPQDRQFILSSKKLLLSDSGFYLCAWSGVAGASTDTQYFGPGTRLTVL.

This clone has a handful of counts. V is TRBV18 and J is TRBJ1-1; 7 positions match TRBD1. Germline CDR1 and CDR2: KGHSH and LQKENI. V lost 2 bases to trimming and J lost 1 base; unmatched junction nucleotides: 4. The CDR3 has 15 residues. The CDR3 bases are TGTGCCAGCTCACCAAAGGAGGGGGCGAACACTGAAGCTTTCTTT. Translating gives CASSPKEGANTEAFF.

The CDR3 DNA reads as TGTGCCAGCACCTACAGGGGCTCCAGGGGCTACACCTTC. It codes for CASTYRGSRGYTF. The chain uses TRBV6-5 and TRBJ1-2; TRBD1 aligns across 7 bases. This CDR3 comprises 13 residues. The germline CDR1 and CDR2 sequences are MNHEY and SVGAGI. The ends lost 7 bases at V and 8 bases at J; junction bases unmatched: 10.

The chain joins TRBV18 to TRBJ2-7; 8 nucleotides match TRBD1. J was trimmed by 5 bases and V by 3 bases; bases with no gene match: 9. The CDR3 has 15 residues. Germline lookup yields CDR1 KGHSH and CDR2 LQKENI. The CDR3 here is CASSPYQDRDHEQYF. CDR3 in DNA: TGTGCCAGCTCACCTTACCAGGACAGGGACCACGAGCAGTACTTC.

The V and J genes are TRBV10-1 and TRBJ1-5, with unresolved D. The V end lost 2 bases, the J end lost 6 bases, and 5 bases lay between the germline ends. Germline V gives CDR1 WNHNN, CDR2 SYGVQD (reference sequence). The CDR3 runs to 12 residues. CDR3 in DNA: TGCGCCAGCAGTGAGCCCGGTCAGCCCCAGCATTTT. This translates into CASSEPGQPQHF.

This chain links TRBV5-8 with TRBJ2-7; D not resolved. The CDR3 runs to 13 residues. CDR1 and CDR2 (germline): SGHTS, YDEGEE. The V end lost 7 bases, the J end lost 6 bases, and 17 bases lay between the germline ends. The CDR3 nucleotides are TGTGCCAGCCCGTTAGAAGTGTCTTCCGAGCAGTACTTC. Protein product: CASPLEVSSEQYF.

The chain uses TRBV6-6 and TRBJ1-2; the match to TRBD1 covers 7 bases. The CDR3 is 11 amino acids. Germline V gene lookup returns CDR1 MNHNY and CDR2 SVGAGI (reference sequence). Trimming at V came to 9 bases and at J to 8 bases, leaving 6 bases not matched to a gene. The CDR3 DNA sequence: TGTGCCAGTACAGGGGCACTCGGCTACACCTTC. It translates to CASTGALGYTF.

The V gene is TRBV7-9, the J gene TRBJ1-1; unclear D gene. Trimming left V 2 bases short and J 1 base short, with 14 bases between. Germline V gives CDR1 SEHNR, CDR2 FQNEAQ (reference sequence). The CDR3 covers 16 residues. The CDR3 here is CASSLKAGAGNTEAFF. CDR3 DNA sequence: TGTGCCAGCAGCTTAAAGGCGGGCGCAGGGAACACTGAAGCTTTCTTT.

This clone occurred a few times. The chain uses TRBV9 and TRBJ2-7; TRBD2 is a possible D gene (6 bases). Germline V lookup: CDR1 SGDLS, CDR2 YYNGEE. Between the trimmed V and J ends, which lost 0 bases and 8 bases, there was a span of 15 bases. The CDR3 consists of 14 residues. The CDR3 loop is CASSVADDSGKQYF. The DNA for the CDR3 is TGTGCCAGCAGCGTAGCCGATGATAGCGGAAAGCAGTACTTC.

The V gene is TRBV19, the J gene TRBJ1-1, with 8 bases fitting TRBD1. The germline V gene encodes CDR1 LNHDA and CDR2 SQIVND (reference sequence). The ends lost 4 bases at V and 1 base at J; junction bases unmatched: 2. The CDR3 totals 14 residues. The CDR3 bases are TGTGCCAGTAGTACGGGGACAGGGAACACTGAAGCTTTCTTT. Amino acids: CASSTGTGNTEAFF.

This chain uses TRBV11-2 with TRBJ1-2; 8 bases agree with TRBD1. Looked up from germline, CDR1 is SGHAT and CDR2 is FQNNGV. Unmatched junction bases numbered 3, after V lost 6 bases and J lost 6 bases. This CDR3 is 12 amino acids long. CDR3 DNA sequence: TGTGCCAGCAGGGGGACAGGCAATGGCTACACCTTC. This encodes CASRGTGNGYTF. Combining the CDR3 with reference TRBV11-2 and TRBJ1-2 gives the whole variable domain EAGVAQSPRYKIIEKRQSVAFWCNPISGHATLYWYQQILGQGPKLLIQFQNNGVVDDSQLPKDRFSAERLKGVDSTLKIQPAKLEDSAVYLCASRGTGNGYTFGSGTRLTVV.

DNA of the CDR3: TGTGCCAGCAGCGTCACCCCAGGGTCGTACACTGAAGCTTTCTTT. This translates into CASSVTPGSYTEAFF. V and J are TRBV9 and TRBJ1-1; possible D gene TRBD1, 5 bases. CDR1 is SGDLS and CDR2 is YYNGEE in the germline V gene. The CDR3 is 15 residues long. The V end lost 2 bases, the J end lost 3 bases, and 14 bases lay between the germline ends.

This rearrangement joins TRBV19 to TRBJ1-3; 8 bases line up with TRBD1. There are 15 residues in the CDR3. Germline V gene data show CDR1 as LNHDA and CDR2 as SQIVND (reference sequence). DNA of the CDR3: TGTGCTTCCAGGGGGCAGCAGGTCTCTGGAAACACCATATATTTT. The encoded protein is CASRGQQVSGNTIYF. Full variable domain (rest looked up from reference TRBV19 and TRBJ1-3): DGGITQSPKYLFRKEGQNVTLSCEQNLNHDAMYWYRQDPGQGLRLIYYSQIVNDFQKGDIAEGYSVSREKKESFPLTVTSAQKNPTAFYLCASRGQQVSGNTIYFGEGSWLTVV.

The gene calls are TRBV10-3 and TRBJ1-1; 9 bases line up with TRBD1. The CDR3 contains 15 residues. V lost 3 bases, J lost 10 bases, and 12 bases stayed unmatched. CDR1 is ENHRY, CDR2 SYGVKD, per germline. CDR3: CAISETGTGSSGAFF. Here the CDR3 DNA reads TGTGCCATCAGTGAAACCGGGACAGGGTCGAGCGGAGCTTTCTTT.

This clone was seen once. The chain is built from TRBV7-6 and TRBJ2-3, with 9 bases lining up with TRBD2. The junction had 7 bases not matched to a gene; V was cut back by 5 bases and J by 1 base. The germline V gene has CDR1 SGHVS and CDR2 FNYEAQ. The CDR3 is made up of 16 amino acids. The CDR3 spells CASSAYSGGGTDTQYF. As DNA, the CDR3 is TGTGCCAGCAGCGCCTATAGCGGGGGCGGCACAGATACGCAGTATTTT.

The chain combines TRBV6-5 with TRBJ2-7; no clear D gene. Germline CDR1 MNHEY, CDR2 SVGAGI. The CDR3 has 16 residues. V dropped 0 bases and J dropped 3 bases, with 15 bases sitting between them. The CDR3, as DNA: TGTGCCAGCAGTTACTCGAAGAGGATCCGCCTCTACGAGCAGTACTTC. Its protein product is CASSYSKRIRLYEQYF.

In this sample, this clone turned up a few times. This chain links TRBV23-1 with TRBJ1-5, with 9 bases that match TRBD1. TRBV23-1 has ORF status, its function being uncertain. The length of the CDR3 is 13 residues. V was clipped by 9 bases and J by 7 bases; unmatched bases: 7. The CDR3 here is CASGTGPKQPQHF. For the CDR3, the DNA is TGCGCCAGTGGGACAGGGCCCAAACAGCCCCAGCATTTT.

The chain uses TRBV2 and TRBJ1-3; maybe TRBD1 (5 bases). Trimming cost V 7 bases and J 2 bases, with 9 bases left between them. The CDR3 spans 13 residues. Germline V gene lookup returns CDR1 SNHLY and CDR2 FYNNEI. For the CDR3, the DNA is TGTGCCAGCACAGGGTTCGCTGGAAACACCATATATTTT. Translating it yields CASTGFAGNTIYF.

The J gene is TRBJ1-5, the V gene TRBV5-1, with 8 bases fitting TRBD1. V lost 4 bases to trimming and J lost 3 bases; unmatched junction nucleotides: 6. This CDR3 region has 15 residues. CDR1 is SGHRS, CDR2 YFSETQ, per germline. The CDR3 region is CASSPTGDNNQPQHF. DNA for the CDR3: TGCGCCAGCAGCCCGACAGGGGATAACAATCAGCCCCAGCATTTT.

This clone was recorded only once. The chain uses TRBV15 and TRBJ2-4; D remains ambiguous. The CDR3 consists of 15 residues. Germline CDR1 LNHNV, CDR2 YYDKDF (reference sequence). V was trimmed by 0 bases and J by 4 bases, leaving 10 bases between them. The CDR3 DNA reads as TGTGCCACCAGCAGAGATAGGTTGACAAAAAACATTCAGTACTTC. Its translation is CATSRDRLTKNIQYF.

V usage is TRBV19 and J usage is TRBJ2-1; TRBD2 matches at 8 bases. V trimming: 3 bases; J trimming: 8 bases; junction bases outside the gene matches: 9. Germline CDR1 and CDR2: LNHDA and SQIVND (reference sequence). This CDR3 has 15 residues. The CDR3 reads CASSMFGGAIYEQFF. CDR3 coding DNA: TGTGCCAGTAGTATGTTCGGGGGGGCCATATATGAGCAGTTCTTC.

The chain joins TRBV6-6 to TRBJ1-3; D is uncertain. CDR1 and CDR2 from the germline V gene are MNHNY and SVGAGI (reference sequence). V was shortened by 4 bases and J by 3 bases, with 7 bases between the two germline ends. The CDR3 is 13 amino acids. CDR3 region: CASSSNSGNTIYF. The DNA for the CDR3 is TGTGCCAGCAGTTCGAACAGTGGAAACACCATATATTTT.